This passage covers 8 T cell receptor beta chains from one sample sequenced in a study of T-cell reconstitution after alpha-beta-depleted transplantation in children. Preparation of the TCRbeta library was carried out with unique molecular identifiers. Each CDR3 protein is one row after TCRdb ran MiXCR on the PCR reads. Here the sample spans 200,000 to 250,000 distinct CDR3 sequences, around 25% being singletons. This material consisted of PBMCs, mostly from graft donor cells, taken 360 days after TCRalphabeta/CD19-depleted stem cell transplant. The receptors here all came from a female patient aged 2-10 years who had a stem cell transplant for congenital amegakaryocytic thrombocytopenia, so the T cells may come from the graft donor.

The chain is built from TRBV3-1 and TRBJ2-7, with D perhaps matching TRBD1 (8 bases). V was shortened by 11 bases and J by 6 bases, with 32 bases between the two germline ends. CDR3 length: 17 amino acids. Per the germline V gene, CDR1 is LGHDT and CDR2 is YNNKEL (reference sequence). CDR3 bases: TGTGCCTCCTGCCCCAGGGGGCAGCCACTAGCGTTGAGCGAGCAGTACTTC. Translating it yields CASCPRGQPLALSEQYF.

On this clonotype itself: It may be a read error: a sequence one base away is much more abundant. The chain combines TRBV3-1 with TRBJ2-5; the D gene is possibly TRBD1 (6 bases). V gave up 8 bases and J gave up 5 bases, with 24 bases separating them. This CDR3 contains 16 residues. CDR1 and CDR2 (germline): LGHDT, YNNKEL (reference sequence). The DNA of the CDR3 is TGTGCCAGCTCCTTTACCGTGGGAGAGGGGGAGGAGACCCAGTACTTC. Translated, it gives CASSFTVGEGEETQYF.

This clonotype was seen a few times. V is TRBV12-3 or TRBV12-4 and J is TRBJ2-1; TRBD2 matches 8 bases. After removal of 7 bases from V and 7 bases from J, the junction contained 15 bases not matched to a gene. The CDR3 has 16 residues. The CDR3 sequence is CASNAVFREGLNEQFF. The CDR3 DNA follows: TGTGCCAGCAACGCGGTGTTTCGGGAGGGCCTGAATGAGCAGTTCTTC.

The chain has TRBV28 and TRBJ2-5, with no clear D. This CDR3 has 13 amino acids. Germline values: CDR1 MDHEN, CDR2 SYDVKM. The V and J ends lost 7 bases and 0 bases respectively, with 9 bases between them. The chain's CDR3 is CASTGGHQETQYF. As DNA, the CDR3 is TGTGCCAGCACAGGTGGACACCAAGAGACCCAGTACTTC.

This clonotype came up a few times. The chain combines TRBV12-3 or TRBV12-4 with TRBJ2-3; 7 bases are a match to TRBD2. The trim removed 2 bases at V and 7 bases at J, leaving 12 bases unmatched. This CDR3 is built from 16 residues. In DNA, the CDR3 is TGTGCCAGCAGTTTATCAGCGGGGCGGCATGTTTATACGCAGTATTTT. This sequence encodes CASSLSAGRHVYTQYF.

The V call is TRBV7-2, the J call TRBJ1-6; D not certain. The germline V gene encodes CDR1 SGHTA and CDR2 FQGNSA. V shed 3 bases and J shed 4 bases, with 13 bases lying between them. This CDR3 region has 16 residues. The CDR3 DNA sequence: TGTGCCAGCAGCTTGGCCGTTACACTTTATAATTCACCCCTCCACTTT. It encodes CASSLAVTLYNSPLHF.

This clonotype was recorded at least ten times. This rearrangement joins TRBV20-1 to TRBJ2-7; no definite D call. V lost 3 bases and J 2 bases, leaving 11 bases between the germline ends. This CDR3 has 13 amino acids. Germline V CDR1 and CDR2: DFQATT, SNEGSKA (reference sequence). In DNA form, the CDR3 reads TGCAGTGCTAGGTCCAGATCAACCTACGAGCAGTACTTC. As protein: CSARSRSTYEQYF.

This chain links TRBV4-2 with TRBJ2-1, with 7 positions matching TRBD2. Looked up from germline, CDR1 is LGHNA and CDR2 is YNFKEQ. The junction had 0 bases not matched to a gene; V was cut back by 1 base and J by 9 bases. The CDR3 extends over 12 amino acids. The CDR3 coding sequence is TGTGCCAGCAGCCAAGCTAGCGGTGAGCAGTTCTTC. Translation: CASSQASGEQFF.